Presented here are 5 T cell receptor beta chains from one specimen sequenced in a study of response to subunit inactivated influenza vaccine. MiXCR, applied by TCRdb to the RT-PCR reads, yields one record per CDR3 protein. The repertoire has 500,000 to 600,000 distinct CDR3 sequences, approximately 14% of them found once; the top ten carry roughly 11%. The specimen comprised PBMCs from blood, sampled 11 to 12 days after vaccination. The receptors shown here come from a man aged 45-65 years who received an inactivated influenza vaccine.

This clonotype showed up just a few times. The V and J genes are TRBV28 and TRBJ2-3; a possible D gene is TRBD1 (6 bases). Germline lookup yields CDR1 MDHEN and CDR2 SYDVKM. V dropped 5 bases and J dropped 3 bases, with 15 bases sitting between them. This CDR3 is built from 15 residues. CDR3 bases: TGTGCCAGCAGTCACAGGGAGATCCGGACAGATACGCAGTATTTT. Translating gives CASSHREIRTDTQYF.

The J gene is TRBJ2-5, the V gene TRBV20-1; 12 nucleotides align to TRBD2. CDR1 and CDR2 (germline): DFQATT, SNEGSKA (reference sequence). With V trimmed by 0 bases and J by 2 bases, 4 bases remained unmatched. The CDR3 loop spans 16 amino acids. The CDR3 here is CSARDPGLAGQETQYF. The CDR3 coding sequence is TGCAGTGCTAGAGATCCAGGACTAGCGGGGCAAGAGACCCAGTACTTC.

In DNA form, the CDR3 reads TGCGCCAGCAGCCAAGAGGTGGACCTGCGGGCAGATACGCAGTATTTT. This gives the protein CASSQEVDLRADTQYF. This chain uses TRBV4-1 with TRBJ2-3; a weak D match, TRBD2 (5 bases). Germline assignment: CDR1 MGHRA and CDR2 YSYEKL. Deletions cut 0 bases from V and 4 bases from J, with 14 bases between. This CDR3 comprises 16 residues.

V is TRBV2 and J is TRBJ1-2, with 8 nucleotides matching TRBD1. Germline CDR1 SNHLY, CDR2 FYNNEI. The CDR3 is 13 amino acids. J gave up 7 bases and V 7 bases, and 8 bases lay outside the gene matches. CDR3 sequence: CASTTGVDAGYTF. CDR3 coding DNA: TGTGCCAGCACGACAGGGGTGGATGCTGGCTACACCTTC.

This clonotype was seen ten or more times. The genes are TRBV7-3 and TRBJ2-2; no firm D call. This CDR3 region has 15 residues. Germline V lookup: CDR1 SGHTA, CDR2 FQGTGA. V gave up 5 bases and J gave up 5 bases, with 15 bases separating them. The CDR3 DNA follows: TGTGCCAGCAGCCTAAACCCTCGTCCAACCGGGGAGCTGTTTTTT. Protein: CASSLNPRPTGELFF.